Here is one T cell receptor (beta chain) with its context. The V gene end was trimmed by 3 bases and the J gene end by 4 bases; junction bases not matched to a gene: 9. Germline V gene sequence: CDR1 MGHRA, CDR2 YSYEKL. The CDR3 is made up of 15 amino acids. The sample is drawn from a study of T cell changes during pregnancy in multiple sclerosis. The method was immunoSEQ multiplex PCR; TCRdb's version includes in-frame clones alone and lacks a portion of them. This sample yields tens of thousands of clones, of which about 92% are seen a single time; less than 0.2% belongs to the top ten. The chain carries TRBV4-1 and TRBJ2-7; 7 nucleotides agree with TRBD1. This TCR was recovered from a female donor in good health, enrolled as a control in a pregnancy study. This specimen consisted of CD4+ T cells from peripheral blood mononuclear cells, obtained after pregnancy. CDR3 nucleotide sequence: TGCGCCAGCAGCCAGACCGGACAGGCCCCATACGAGCAGTACTTC. Residues: CASSQTGQAPYEQYF.